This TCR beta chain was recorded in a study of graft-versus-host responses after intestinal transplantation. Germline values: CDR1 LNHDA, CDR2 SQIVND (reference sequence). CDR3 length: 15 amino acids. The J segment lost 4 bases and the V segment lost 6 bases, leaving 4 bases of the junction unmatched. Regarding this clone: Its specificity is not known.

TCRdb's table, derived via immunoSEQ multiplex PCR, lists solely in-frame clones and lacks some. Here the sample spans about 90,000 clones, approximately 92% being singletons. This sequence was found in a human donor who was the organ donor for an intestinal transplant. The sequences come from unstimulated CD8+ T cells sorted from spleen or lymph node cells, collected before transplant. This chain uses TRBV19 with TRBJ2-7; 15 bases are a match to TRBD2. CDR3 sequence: CASSPGLAGGYEQYF. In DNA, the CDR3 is TGTGCCAGTAGCCCAGGACTAGCGGGAGGGTACGAGCAGTACTTC.